This is a list of T cell receptor beta chains from one sample in a study of blood T cell repertoires in COVID-19. Sequencing used immunoSEQ multiplex PCR; TCRdb keeps in-frame clones, though not all of them. The repertoire holds 120,000 or so clones, with roughly nine tenths as singletons. The specimen sequenced was peripheral blood. Receptor source: a man in his fifties or sixties with active COVID-19. Both conserved end residues are part of each CDR3. The order of the fields is V gene, clone size, J gene, D gene, CDR3 DNA, CDR3 protein. A D gene is named only where the DNA matches it firmly. Clone size appears in some rows only: once, few, many, or a class for an expanded clone.

V: TRBV5-4; size: -; J: TRBJ2-3; D: TRBD2; DNA: TGTGCCAGCAAGACTAGCGTTACAGATACGCAGTATTTT; CDR3: CASKTSVTDTQYF
V: TRBV5-1; size: -; J: TRBJ1-1; D: TRBD1; DNA: TGCGCCAGCAGCTCGGACAGGGCCAGGAACACTGAAGCTTTCTTT; CDR3: CASSSDRARNTEAFF
V: TRBV6-4; size: -; J: TRBJ2-6; D: -; DNA: TGTGCCAGCAGTGACTCGAGCGCGCGCTCTGGGGCCAACGTCCTGACTTTC; CDR3: CASSDSSARSGANVLTF
V: TRBV2; size: -; J: TRBJ2-5; D: TRBD2; DNA: TGTGCCAGCAGTGATGTCCTAGCGGCCACCCAAGAGACCCAGTACTTC; CDR3: CASSDVLAATQETQYF
V: TRBV30; size: -; J: TRBJ1-1; D: -; DNA: TGTGCCTGGAGTTTAGGCAGGGTGAACACTGAAGCTTTCTTT; CDR3: CAWSLGRVNTEAFF
V: TRBV10-1; size: -; J: TRBJ2-1; D: -; DNA: TGCGCCAGCAGTGGAGTACAGGGCCATGAGCAGTTCTTC; CDR3: CASSGVQGHEQFF
V: TRBV6-5; size: -; J: TRBJ1-5; D: -; DNA: TGTGCCAGCAGGCCGACAGTGAGCAATCAGCCCCAGCATTTT; CDR3: CASRPTVSNQPQHF
V: TRBV4-2; size: few; J: TRBJ1-2; D: -; DNA: TGTGCCAGCAGCCAAAGGCTTGGACAGCTCGTAAGCTATGGCTACACCTTC; CDR3: CASSQRLGQLVSYGYTF
V: TRBV30; size: -; J: TRBJ1-1; D: TRBD1; DNA: TGTGCCTGTGGGACAGGGGACACTGAAGCTTTCTTT; CDR3: CACGTGDTEAFF
V: TRBV24-1; size: -; J: TRBJ2-1; D: TRBD2; DNA: TGTGCCACCAGTGGCCAACTAGCGGGAGGGCCTTATTCCTACAATGAGCAGTTCTTC; CDR3: CATSGQLAGGPYSYNEQFF
V: TRBV6-5; size: -; J: TRBJ2-6; D: TRBD1; DNA: TGTGCCAGTCCCGGGACAGGGGTTGGGGCCAACGTCCTGACTTTC; CDR3: CASPGTGVGANVLTF